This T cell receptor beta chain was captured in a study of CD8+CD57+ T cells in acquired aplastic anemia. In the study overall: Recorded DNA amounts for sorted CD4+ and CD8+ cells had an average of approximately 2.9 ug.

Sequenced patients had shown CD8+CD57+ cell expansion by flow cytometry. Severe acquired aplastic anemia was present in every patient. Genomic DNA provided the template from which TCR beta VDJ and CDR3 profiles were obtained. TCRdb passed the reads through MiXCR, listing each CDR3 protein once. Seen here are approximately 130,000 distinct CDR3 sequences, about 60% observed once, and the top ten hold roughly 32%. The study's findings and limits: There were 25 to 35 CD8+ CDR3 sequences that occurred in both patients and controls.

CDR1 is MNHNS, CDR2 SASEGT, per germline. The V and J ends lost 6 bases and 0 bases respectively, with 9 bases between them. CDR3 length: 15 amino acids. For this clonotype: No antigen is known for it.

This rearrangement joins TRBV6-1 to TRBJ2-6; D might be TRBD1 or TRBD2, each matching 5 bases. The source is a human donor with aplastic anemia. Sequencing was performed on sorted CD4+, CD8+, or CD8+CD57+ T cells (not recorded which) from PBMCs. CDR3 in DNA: TGTGCCAGCAGCTCGGGGACCTCTGGGGCCAACGTCCTGACTTTC. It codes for CASSSGTSGANVLTF.